One sample yielded the 17 T cell receptor beta chains listed below, sequenced in a study of metastatic and nonmetastatic thyroid tumors. All patients reached thyroid surgery having received no treatment beforehand. With MiXCR, TCRdb reprocessed the PCR reads. The profile shows 70,000 or so clones, 14% of them singletons. The sequenced material came from blood. The receptors derive from a male donor with papillary thyroid cancer or a benign thyroid nodule (not recorded which). Some clones in this sample may be carry-over from other donors' samples.

There are many counts of this clone. V usage is TRBV6-5 and J usage is TRBJ2-7, with D hard to call. Between the trimmed V and J ends, which lost 0 bases and 0 bases, there was a span of 12 bases. This CDR3 contains 16 residues. Germline V lookup: CDR1 MNHEY, CDR2 SVGAGI. CDR3 nucleotides: TGTGCCAGCAGTTACTCCGACCCCTCGAGCTCCTACGAGCAGTACTTC. This translates into CASSYSDPSSSYEQYF.

This clone was counted many times. The V call is TRBV19, the J call TRBJ1-1; D not certain. Trimming pared 3 bases from V and 4 bases from J, leaving 12 bases between. The length of the CDR3 is 14 residues. Germline V lookup: CDR1 LNHDA, CDR2 SQIVND (reference sequence). DNA of the CDR3: TGTGCCAGTAGTATCGAACGGATGACCACTGAAGCTTTCTTT. Protein: CASSIERMTTEAFF.

This clone was detected only a few times. A read error may be the cause here, since a much bigger clone is one base away. The CDR3 nucleotides are TGTACCTGCGACGGACTAAGAGGAAATGAGCAGTTCTTC. Its protein is CTCDGLRGNEQFF. The chain uses TRBV30 and TRBJ2-1, with D possibly TRBD2 on 6 matching bases. Germline CDR1 is GTSNPN and CDR2 is SVGIG (reference sequence). The CDR3 runs to 13 residues.

This clone was observed many times. CDR3 region: CASSWMEGYEQYF. The CDR3 DNA follows: TGTGCCAGCAGCTGGATGGAGGGGTACGAGCAGTACTTC. The chain has TRBV5-5 and TRBJ2-7; possible D gene TRBD2, 6 bases. The CDR3 spans 13 residues. V was pared by 3 bases and J by 4 bases, with 11 bases between. Germline CDR1 and CDR2: SGHKS and YYEKEE (reference sequence).

The chain recombines TRBV6-1 with TRBJ2-7; D is uncertain. CDR3 length equals 15 residues. The germline V gene has CDR1 MNHNS and CDR2 SASEGT. DNA for the CDR3: TGTGCCAGCAGTGAAGACTACCCTTGTCAGACCGAGCATTACGTC. Its protein is CASSEDYPCQTEHYV.

The table lists this clone with many counts. The V and J genes are TRBV30 and TRBJ2-1, with unresolved D. Trimming removed 0 bases at V and 7 bases at J, with 4 bases between. Germline CDR1 is GTSNPN and CDR2 is SVGIG (reference sequence). The CDR3 is 11 amino acids. The CDR3 coding sequence is TGTGCCTGGAGTGTAGTAAATGAGCAGTTCTTC. Translation: CAWSVVNEQFF. Supplemented by reference TRBV30 and TRBJ2-1, the full variable domain reads SQTIHQWPATLVQPVGSPLSLECTVEGTSNPNLYWYRQAAGRGLQLLFYSVGIGQISSEVPQNLSASRPQDRQFILSSKKLLLSDSGFYLCAWSVVNEQFFGPGTRLTVL.

This clone was seen many times. The chain is built from TRBV3-1 and TRBJ2-4; TRBD1 aligns across 10 bases. The CDR3 runs to 15 residues. The V and J ends lost 4 bases and 6 bases, in that order; junction bases with no gene match: 6. Per germline, CDR1 LGHDT and CDR2 YNNKEL (reference sequence). CDR3: CASSPSGQGRNIQYF. The DNA for the CDR3 is TGTGCCAGCAGCCCCTCGGGACAGGGGAGAAACATTCAGTACTTC.

This clone was detected ten times or more. The same CDR3 arises from other DNA sequences in this sample as well. V usage is TRBV10-1 and J usage is TRBJ2-5; possible D gene TRBD1, 6 bases. V lost 2 bases and J lost 5, with 9 bases in between. The germline CDR1 and CDR2 sequences are WNHNN and SYGVQD (reference sequence). The CDR3 is made up of 13 amino acids. DNA of the CDR3: TGCGCCAGCAGTGAGGGGGGCTCCGAGACCCAGTACTTC. It translates to CASSEGGSETQYF.

At least ten counts were recorded for this clone. This chain links TRBV20-1 with TRBJ1-2, with a weak D call TRBD1 (5 bases). The CDR3 runs 12 residues. CDR1 and CDR2 from the germline V gene are DFQATT and SNEGSKA (reference sequence). The V gene lost 5 bases and the J gene lost 0 bases, with 7 bases spanning the gap. CDR3 coding DNA: TGCAGTGCTCAGACAGCTAACTATGGCTACACCTTC. Its protein is CSAQTANYGYTF.

This clone came up many times. This sequence may be a read error, since a much larger clone differs from it by one base. J is TRBJ1-1 and V is TRBV7-2; D ambiguous. The V end lost 3 bases, the J end lost 7 bases, and 6 bases lay between the germline ends. The V gene's germline CDR1 is SGHTA and CDR2 FQGNSA. CDR3 length equals 11 residues. The CDR3, as DNA: TGTGCCAGCAGCTTCCTCAGTGAAGCTTTCTTT. It encodes CASSFLSEAFF. The whole variable domain, filled in from reference TRBV7-2 and TRBJ1-1, reads GAGVSQSPSNKVTEKGKDVELRCDPISGHTALYWYRQSLGQGLEFLIYFQGNSAPDKSGLPSDRFSAERTGGSVSTLTIQRTQQEDSAVYLCASSFLSEAFFGQGTRLTVV.

This clone was picked up a small number of times. A much larger clone sits a single nucleotide away, making a read error possible. The chain employs TRBV27 and TRBJ2-1, with D perhaps TRBD2 (5 bases). There are 14 residues in the CDR3. Per germline, CDR1 MNHEY and CDR2 SMNVEV (reference sequence). CDR3 DNA sequence: TGTGCTAGCCGAGATAGCTGGAGGCACAATGAGCAGTTCTTC. It translates to CASRDSWRHNEQFF.

Many counts were recorded for this clone. The chain recombines TRBV6-1 with TRBJ2-1; no firm D call. The CDR3 covers 13 residues. The V gene's germline CDR1 is MNHNS and CDR2 SASEGT. V lost 1 base and J 8 bases, leaving 9 bases between the germline ends. CDR3 amino acids: CASSEVDSDEQFF. CDR3 sequence (DNA): TGTGCCAGCAGTGAAGTTGATTCCGATGAGCAGTTCTTC.

This clone appeared many times. This rearrangement joins TRBV19 to TRBJ1-1; 7 bases are a match to TRBD1. The germline gives CDR1 LNHDA, CDR2 SQIVND (reference sequence). Trimming at V came to 7 bases and at J to 5 bases, leaving 7 bases not matched to a gene. This CDR3 is 13 amino acids long. CDR3 sequence (DNA): TGTGCCAGTACCGAAGGGGGCCAGACTGAAGCTTTCTTT. Translation: CASTEGGQTEAFF.

This clone showed up many times. V usage is TRBV4-2 and J usage is TRBJ1-6; no definite D call. The CDR3 sequence is 14 residues long. The V end was cut by 0 bases, the J end by 4 bases, with 4 bases between. From germline, CDR1 is LGHNA and CDR2 YNFKEQ. CDR3 bases: TGTGCCAGCAGCCAAGACCGTTATAATTCACCCCTCCACTTT. It translates to CASSQDRYNSPLHF.

This clone was found many times. This CDR3 is CAWSVDKSRYTF. CDR3 DNA sequence: TGTGCCTGGAGTGTGGACAAGTCGCGGTACACCTTC. V and J are TRBV30 and TRBJ1-2, with D maybe TRBD1 (5 bases). The V end was cut by 0 bases, the J end by 11 bases, with 13 bases between. This CDR3 is 12 amino acids long. Per germline, CDR1 GTSNPN and CDR2 SVGIG (reference sequence).

This clone was detected many times. The chain uses TRBV4-2 and TRBJ2-2; 11 bases are shared with TRBD2. This CDR3 region has 14 residues. In germline, CDR1 is LGHNA, CDR2 YNFKEQ. V lost 8 bases and J lost 5; bases outside the gene matches: 4. CDR3: CASEPSGGTGELFF. The CDR3 coding sequence is TGTGCCAGCGAACCTAGCGGGGGGACCGGGGAGCTGTTTTTT.

Details on this clone: Since a much larger clone is just one base distant, this may be a read error. This chain joins TRBV6-7 and TRBJ1-4; D is possibly TRBD1 (5 bases). TRBV6-7 is an ORF for which the function is uncertain. The CDR3 loop spans 15 amino acids. The V end lost 5 bases, the J end lost 4 bases, and 14 bases lay between the germline ends. The DNA for the CDR3 is TGTGCCAGCAGTACGTCAGGGATTAGTAATGAAAAACTGTTTTTT. Its protein product is CASSTSGISNEKLFF.